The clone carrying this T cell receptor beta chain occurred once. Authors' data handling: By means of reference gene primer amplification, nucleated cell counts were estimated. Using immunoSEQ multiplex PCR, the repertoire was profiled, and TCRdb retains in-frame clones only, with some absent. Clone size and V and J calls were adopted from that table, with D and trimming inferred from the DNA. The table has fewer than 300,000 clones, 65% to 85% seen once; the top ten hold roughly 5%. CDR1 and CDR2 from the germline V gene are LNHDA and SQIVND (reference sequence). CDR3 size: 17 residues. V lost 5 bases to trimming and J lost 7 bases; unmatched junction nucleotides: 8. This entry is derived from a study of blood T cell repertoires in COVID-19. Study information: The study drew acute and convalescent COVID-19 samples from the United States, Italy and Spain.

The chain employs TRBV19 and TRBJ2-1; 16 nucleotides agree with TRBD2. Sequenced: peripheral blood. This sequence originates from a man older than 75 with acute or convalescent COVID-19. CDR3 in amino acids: CASSSSGTSGRVNEQFF. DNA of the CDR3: TGTGCCAGTAGTTCGTCCGGGACTAGCGGGAGGGTGAATGAGCAGTTCTTC.